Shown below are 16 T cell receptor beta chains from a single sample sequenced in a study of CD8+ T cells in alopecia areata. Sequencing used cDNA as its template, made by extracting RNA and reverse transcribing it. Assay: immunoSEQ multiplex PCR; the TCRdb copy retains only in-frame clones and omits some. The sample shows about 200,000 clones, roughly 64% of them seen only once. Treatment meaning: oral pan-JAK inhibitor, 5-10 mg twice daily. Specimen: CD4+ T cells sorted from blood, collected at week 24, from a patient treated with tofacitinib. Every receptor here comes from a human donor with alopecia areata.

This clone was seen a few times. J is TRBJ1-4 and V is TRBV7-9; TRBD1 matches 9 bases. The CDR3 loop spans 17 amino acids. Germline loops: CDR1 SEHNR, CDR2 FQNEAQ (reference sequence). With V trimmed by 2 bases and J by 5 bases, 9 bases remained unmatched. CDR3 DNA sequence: TGTGCCAGCAGCTTATCACCGACAGGGGGTCTGAATGAAAAACTGTTTTTT. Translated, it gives CASSLSPTGGLNEKLFF.

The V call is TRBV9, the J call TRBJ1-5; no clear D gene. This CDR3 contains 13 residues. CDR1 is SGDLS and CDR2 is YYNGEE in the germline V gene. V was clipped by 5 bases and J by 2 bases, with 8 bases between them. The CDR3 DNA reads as TGTGCCAGCAGGCAATACCGCAATCAGCCCCAGCATTTT. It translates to CASRQYRNQPQHF.

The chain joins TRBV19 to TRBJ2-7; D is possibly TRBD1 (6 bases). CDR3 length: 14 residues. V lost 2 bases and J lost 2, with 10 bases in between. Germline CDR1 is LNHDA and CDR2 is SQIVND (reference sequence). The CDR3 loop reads CASSIPGQTYEQYF. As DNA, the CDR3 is TGTGCCAGTAGTATACCGGGACAAACCTACGAGCAGTACTTC.

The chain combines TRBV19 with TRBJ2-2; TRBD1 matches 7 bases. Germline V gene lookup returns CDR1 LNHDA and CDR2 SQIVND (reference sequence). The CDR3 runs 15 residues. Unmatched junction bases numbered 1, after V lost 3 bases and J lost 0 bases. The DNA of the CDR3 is TGTGCCAGTAGTATTGACAGGGCGAACACCGGGGAGCTGTTTTTT. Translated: CASSIDRANTGELFF.

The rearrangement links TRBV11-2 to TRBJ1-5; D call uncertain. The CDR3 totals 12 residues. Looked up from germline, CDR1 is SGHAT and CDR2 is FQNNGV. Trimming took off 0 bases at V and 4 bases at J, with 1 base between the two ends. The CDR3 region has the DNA TGTGCCAGCAGCTTAGATAATCAGCCCCAGCATTTT. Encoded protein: CASSLDNQPQHF.

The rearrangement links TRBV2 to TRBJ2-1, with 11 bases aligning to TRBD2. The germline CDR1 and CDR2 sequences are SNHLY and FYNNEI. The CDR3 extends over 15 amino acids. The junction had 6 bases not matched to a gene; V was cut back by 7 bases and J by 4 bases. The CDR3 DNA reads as TGTGCCAGCAACACGGGACTAGCGGTATACAATGAGCAGTTCTTC. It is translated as CASNTGLAVYNEQFF.

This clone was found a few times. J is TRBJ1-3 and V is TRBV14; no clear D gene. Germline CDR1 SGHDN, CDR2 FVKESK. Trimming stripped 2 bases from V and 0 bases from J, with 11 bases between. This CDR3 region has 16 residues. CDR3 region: CASSQLLDPSGNTIYF. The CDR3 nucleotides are TGTGCCAGCAGCCAACTACTCGACCCCTCTGGAAACACCATATATTTT.

The chain's CDR3 is CAWRMPPGLEQFF. CDR3 bases: TGTGCCTGGAGGATGCCCCCGGGGCTTGAGCAGTTCTTC. The chain joins TRBV30 to TRBJ2-1, with D possibly called TRBD1 or TRBD2 (5 bases each). Between the trimmed V and J ends, which lost 3 bases and 9 bases, there was a span of 15 bases. The germline V gene has CDR1 GTSNPN and CDR2 SVGIG (reference sequence). The CDR3 is 13 residues long.

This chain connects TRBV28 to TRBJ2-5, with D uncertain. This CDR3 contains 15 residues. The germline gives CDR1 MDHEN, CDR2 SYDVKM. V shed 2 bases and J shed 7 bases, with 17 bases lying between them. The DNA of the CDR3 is TGTGCCAGCAGTTTAATTGGGCCAGAGCCGGGGACCCAGTACTTC. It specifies CASSLIGPEPGTQYF.

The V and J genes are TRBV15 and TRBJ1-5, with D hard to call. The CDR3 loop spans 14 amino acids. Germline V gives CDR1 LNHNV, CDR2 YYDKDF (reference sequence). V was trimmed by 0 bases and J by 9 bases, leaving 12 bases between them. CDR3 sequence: CATSRDRSPRPQHF. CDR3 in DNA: TGTGCCACCAGCAGAGATCGATCGCCGAGGCCCCAGCATTTT.

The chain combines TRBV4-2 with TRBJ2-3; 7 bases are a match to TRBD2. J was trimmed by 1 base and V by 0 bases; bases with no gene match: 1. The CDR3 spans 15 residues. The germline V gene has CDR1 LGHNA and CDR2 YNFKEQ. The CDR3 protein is CASSQDRGGTDTQYF. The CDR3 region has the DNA TGTGCCAGCAGCCAAGATCGGGGGGGCACAGATACGCAGTATTTT.

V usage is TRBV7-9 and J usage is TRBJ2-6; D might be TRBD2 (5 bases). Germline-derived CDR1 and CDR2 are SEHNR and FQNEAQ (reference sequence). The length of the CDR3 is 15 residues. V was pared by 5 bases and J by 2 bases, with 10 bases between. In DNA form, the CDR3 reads TGTGCCAGCAGCCAACGGGGTCCTGGGGCCAACGTCCTGACTTTC. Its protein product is CASSQRGPGANVLTF.

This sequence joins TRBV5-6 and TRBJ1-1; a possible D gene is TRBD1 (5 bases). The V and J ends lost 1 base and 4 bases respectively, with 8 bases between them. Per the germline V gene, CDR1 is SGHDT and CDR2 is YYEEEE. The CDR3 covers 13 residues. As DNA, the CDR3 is TGTGCCAGCAGCTTGTCGGGGGGCACTGAAGCTTTCTTT. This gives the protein CASSLSGGTEAFF.

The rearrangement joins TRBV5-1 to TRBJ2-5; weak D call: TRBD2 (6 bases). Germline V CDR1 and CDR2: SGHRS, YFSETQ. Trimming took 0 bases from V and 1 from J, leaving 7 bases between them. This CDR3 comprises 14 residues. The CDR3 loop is CASSLGGGQETQYF. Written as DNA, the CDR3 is TGCGCCAGCAGCTTGGGGGGAGGCCAAGAGACCCAGTACTTC.

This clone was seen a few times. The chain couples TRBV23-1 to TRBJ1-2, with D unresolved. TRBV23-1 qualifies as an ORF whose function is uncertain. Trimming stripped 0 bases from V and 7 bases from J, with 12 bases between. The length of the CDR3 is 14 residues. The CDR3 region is CASSQSISRRGYTF. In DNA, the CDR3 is TGCGCCAGCAGTCAATCGATCTCGCGTCGTGGCTACACCTTC.

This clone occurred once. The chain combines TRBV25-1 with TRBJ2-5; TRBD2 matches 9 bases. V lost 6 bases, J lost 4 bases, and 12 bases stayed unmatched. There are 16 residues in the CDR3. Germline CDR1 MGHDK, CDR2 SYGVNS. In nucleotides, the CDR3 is TGTGCCAGCAGGAGGGGGGTAGCGGGAGATGGAGAGACCCAGTACTTC. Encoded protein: CASRRGVAGDGETQYF.